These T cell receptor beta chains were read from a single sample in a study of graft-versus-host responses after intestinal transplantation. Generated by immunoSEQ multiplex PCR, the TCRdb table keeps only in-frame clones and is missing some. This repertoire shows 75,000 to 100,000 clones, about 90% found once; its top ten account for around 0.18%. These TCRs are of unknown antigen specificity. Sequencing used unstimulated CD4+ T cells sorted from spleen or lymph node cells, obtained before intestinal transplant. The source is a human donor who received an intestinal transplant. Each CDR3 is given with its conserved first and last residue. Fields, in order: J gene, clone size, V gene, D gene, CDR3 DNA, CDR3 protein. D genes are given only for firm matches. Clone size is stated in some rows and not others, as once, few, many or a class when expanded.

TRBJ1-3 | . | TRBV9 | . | TGTGCCAGCAGCGTAGACAGGCAGCACACCATATATTTT | CASSVDRQHTIYF
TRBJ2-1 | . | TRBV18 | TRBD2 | TGTGCCAGCTCACCGACGGGGGGGGGCCCCTACAATGAGCAGTTCTTC | CASSPTGGGPYNEQFF
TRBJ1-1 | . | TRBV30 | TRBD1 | TGTGCCTCGCAGAACAGGGGGCATGGCACTGAAGCTTTCTTT | CASQNRGHGTEAFF
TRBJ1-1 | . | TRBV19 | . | TGTGCCAGTAGTATGAGCTTGGGCAGTAAACAACTGTCAGCTTTCTTT | CASSMSLGSKQLSAFF
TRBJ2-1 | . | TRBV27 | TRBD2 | TGTGCCAGCAGTCCACTACTAGCGTCAAATGAGCAGTTCTTC | CASSPLLASNEQFF
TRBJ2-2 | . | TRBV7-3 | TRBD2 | TGTGCCAGCAGCACCCCCGTCGAGACTAGCGGGGCGAACACCGGGGAGCTGTTTTTT | CASSTPVETSGANTGELFF
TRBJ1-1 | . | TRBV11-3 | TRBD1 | TGTGCCAGCAGCTTCAGGCGACAGGGATACACTGAAGCTTTCTTT | CASSFRRQGYTEAFF
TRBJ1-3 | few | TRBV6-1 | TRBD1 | TGTGCCAGCACGCGAGACAGGGGTGGAAACACCATATATTTT | CASTRDRGGNTIYF
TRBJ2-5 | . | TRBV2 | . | TGTGCCAGCAGTGAATATGGGGCAGAGACCCAGTACTTC | CASSEYGAETQYF
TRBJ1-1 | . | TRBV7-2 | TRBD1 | TGTGCCAGCACACTTCCGGGACAGCCGAACACTGAAGCTTTCTTT | CASTLPGQPNTEAFF
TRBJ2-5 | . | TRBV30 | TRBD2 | TGTGCCTGGTCTTTAACTAGCGCTGAGACCCAGTACTTC | CAWSLTSAETQYF
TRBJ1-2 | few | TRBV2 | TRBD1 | TGTGCCAGCATAACAGGGGGCGCAGGCTATGGCTACACCTTC | CASITGGAGYGYTF
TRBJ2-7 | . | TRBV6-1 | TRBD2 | TGTGCCAGCAGTCCCTGGGACTACTACGAGCAGTACTTC | CASSPWDYYEQYF
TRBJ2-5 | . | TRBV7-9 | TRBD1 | TGTGCCAGCAGCATGACAGGGGGCCGAGAGACCCAGTACTTC | CASSMTGGRETQYF
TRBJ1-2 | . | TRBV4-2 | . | TGTGCCAGCAGCCAAGATCGCCGTTCGGATGGCTACACCTTC | CASSQDRRSDGYTF
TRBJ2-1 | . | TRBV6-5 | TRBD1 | TGTGCCAGCAGGAACGGACAGGGGGGCCACAATGAGCAGTTCTTC | CASRNGQGGHNEQFF
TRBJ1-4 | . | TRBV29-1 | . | TGCAGCGCCGGCCGGGGTACAAATGAAAAACTGTTTTTT | CSAGRGTNEKLFF
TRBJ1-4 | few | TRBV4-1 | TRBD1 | TGCGCCAGCTCCCTCTCCGGACAGGGGGCGTGGCGGACTAATGAAAAACTGTTTTTT | CASSLSGQGAWRTNEKLFF
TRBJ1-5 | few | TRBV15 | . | TGTGCCACCAGCCCGGGGGTTGGGGTCCGGGGTCAGCCCCAGCATTTT | CATSPGVGVRGQPQHF
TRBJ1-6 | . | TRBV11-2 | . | TGTGCCAGCAGCTTTTACAGGGACTCACCCCTCCACTTT | CASSFYRDSPLHF
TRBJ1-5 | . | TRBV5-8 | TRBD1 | TGTGCCAGCAGCATCGGACAGGGCTGGCAGCCCCAGCATTTT | CASSIGQGWQPQHF
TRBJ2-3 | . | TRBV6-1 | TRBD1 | TGTGCCAGCAGTGTGACAACCGGGACAGGGATCGTGGATACGCAGTATTTT | CASSVTTGTGIVDTQYF
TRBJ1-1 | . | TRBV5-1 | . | TGCGCCAGCAGCTTGGAGACAACCACTGAAGCTTTCTTT | CASSLETTTEAFF
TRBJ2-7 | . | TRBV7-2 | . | TGTGCCAGCAGCTTAGCTCTATACGAGCAGTACTTC | CASSLALYEQYF
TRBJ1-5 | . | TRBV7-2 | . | TGTGCCAGCAGCTTAGGAGCCAGGGGACCTTATAGCAATCAGCCCCAGCATTTT | CASSLGARGPYSNQPQHF
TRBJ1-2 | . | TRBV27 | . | TGTGCCAGCAGTTTTACCGGTATTGGTGGCTACACCTTC | CASSFTGIGGYTF
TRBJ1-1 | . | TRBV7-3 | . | TGTGCCAGCAGCGTTGGGGGCGGCACTGAAGCTTTCTTT | CASSVGGGTEAFF
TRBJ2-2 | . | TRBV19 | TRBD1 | TGTGCCAGTAGCCTTCACAGGGGCGGCGGGGAGCTGTTTTTT | CASSLHRGGGELFF
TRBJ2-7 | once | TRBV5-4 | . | TGTGCCAGCAGCTTGGACTGGCGGGAGCAGTACTTC | CASSLDWREQYF
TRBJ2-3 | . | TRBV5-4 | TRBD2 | TGTGCCAGCAGCTTGGGGCCCCTAGCGGGGGGTTTAAATACGCAGTATTTT | CASSLGPLAGGLNTQYF
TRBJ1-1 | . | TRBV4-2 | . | TGTGCCAGCAGCCAAGAGCCCCGAGGGGGGAACACTGAAGCTTTCTTT | CASSQEPRGGNTEAFF
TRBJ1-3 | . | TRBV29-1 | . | TGCAGCGTTGAAGTTTCAGCGCCTTCGGTCTCTGGAAACACCATATATTTT | CSVEVSAPSVSGNTIYF
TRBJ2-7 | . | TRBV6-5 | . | TGTGCCAGCAGGGTCACGACTTTCGCCTCCTACGAGCAGTACTTC | CASRVTTFASYEQYF
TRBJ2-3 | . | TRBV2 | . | TGTGCCAGCAAGTGGCAGAGCACAGATACGCAGTATTTT | CASKWQSTDTQYF
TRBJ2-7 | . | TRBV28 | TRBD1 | TGTGCCAGCAGTCTCGGGACAGTGCTGGACGAGCAGTACTTC | CASSLGTVLDEQYF
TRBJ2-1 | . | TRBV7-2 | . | TGTGCCAGCAGCTTAGGGGCGGGGTGGCAGTGGAATGAGCAGTTCTTC | CASSLGAGWQWNEQFF
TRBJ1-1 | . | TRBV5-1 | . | TGCGCCAGCAGCTTTTTTATGAACACTGAAGCTTTCTTT | CASSFFMNTEAFF
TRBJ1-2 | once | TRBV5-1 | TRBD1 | TGCGCCAGCAGCTTGCGGGGACAGGTAACTGATGGCTACACCTTC | CASSLRGQVTDGYTF
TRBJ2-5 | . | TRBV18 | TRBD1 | TGTGCCAGCTCCCCGGGACAGGACGAGACCCAGTACTTC | CASSPGQDETQYF
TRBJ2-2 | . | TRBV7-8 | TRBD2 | TGTGCCAGCAGCTTTACGCGGGGGGGGAACACCGGGGAGCTGTTTTTT | CASSFTRGGNTGELFF
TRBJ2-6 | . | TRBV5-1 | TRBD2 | TGCGCCTCCTGCCGGGGGGGAAGCTCTGGGGCCAACGTCCTGACTTTC | CASCRGGSSGANVLTF
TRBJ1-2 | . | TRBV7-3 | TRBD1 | TGTGCCAGCAGCTCGGGACAGGGAACTGGCTACACCTTC | CASSSGQGTGYTF
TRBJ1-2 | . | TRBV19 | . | TGTGCCAGTAGTATTGGCACAGGTTATGGCTACACCTTC | CASSIGTGYGYTF
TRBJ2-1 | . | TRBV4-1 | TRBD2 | TGCGCCAGCAGCCAAGACCCCTCAGCGGGGATCAATGAGCAGTTCTTC | CASSQDPSAGINEQFF
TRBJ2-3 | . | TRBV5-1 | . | TGCGCCAGCCGCTCGAGGAGCACAGATACGCAGTATTTT | CASRSRSTDTQYF
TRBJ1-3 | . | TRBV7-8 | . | TGTGCCAGCAGCTTGCTAGGAGGAACAGGGAGCTCTGGAAACACCATATATTTT | CASSLLGGTGSSGNTIYF
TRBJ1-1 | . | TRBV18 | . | TGTGCCAGCTCCTCGGGACAGAACACTGAAGCTTTCTTT | CASSSGQNTEAFF